The 30 T cell receptor beta chains below all came from one sample that was sequenced in a study of cytomegalovirus exposure and HLA in healthy donors. Primers for the PCR totalled 60 Vbeta and 13 Jbeta. The protocol was immunoSEQ multiplex PCR, while the TCRdb copy is restricted to in-frame clones and leaves out a portion. The sample holds 150,000 to 200,000 clones; approximately 79% are singletons and the top ten take over 11%. Source material: PBMCs. The receptors were sampled from a man aged 50-60 years in good health and CMV-seropositive.

The chain combines TRBV4-1 with TRBJ1-4; D unresolved. V lost 2 bases and J 1 base, leaving 8 bases between the germline ends. The CDR3 runs 15 residues. Per germline, CDR1 MGHRA and CDR2 YSYEKL. The CDR3, as DNA: TGCGCCAGCAGCCAATCCCGGGGAACTAATGAAAAACTGTTTTTT. This translates into CASSQSRGTNEKLFF.

This chain connects TRBV5-1 to TRBJ2-7, with TRBD1 matching 9 bases. CDR3 size: 10 residues. V lost 8 bases to trimming and J lost 9 bases; unmatched junction nucleotides: 3. CDR1 and CDR2 from the germline V gene are SGHRS and YFSETQ. CDR3 sequence reads: CARPTGGQYV. As DNA, the CDR3 is TGCGCCAGACCGACAGGGGGGCAGTACGTC.

The rearrangement links TRBV19 to TRBJ2-7; 11 bases match TRBD2. The CDR3 extends over 19 amino acids. Germline CDR1 reads LNHDA; CDR2 reads SQIVND (reference sequence). V trimming: 4 bases; J trimming: 0 bases; junction bases outside the gene matches: 14. CDR3 amino acids: CASSKSPSGGSTSSYEQYF. The CDR3 region has the DNA TGTGCCAGTAGTAAGAGCCCTAGCGGGGGGTCTACCTCCTCCTACGAGCAGTACTTC.

The gene calls are TRBV6-1 and TRBJ2-3, with 9 bases identical to TRBD2. J gave up 2 bases and V 0 bases, and 3 bases lay outside the gene matches. The CDR3 is 16 amino acids. Per the germline V gene, CDR1 is MNHNS and CDR2 is SASEGT. CDR3 residues: CASSEAPSGATDTQYF. The CDR3 DNA follows: TGTGCCAGCAGTGAAGCCCCTAGCGGGGCCACAGATACGCAGTATTTT.

Only one count was recorded for this clone. The chain links TRBV7-3 to TRBJ2-1; TRBD2 agrees at 13 bases. V shed 0 bases, J shed 7 bases, and the junction held 9 bases outside the gene matches. This CDR3 contains 18 residues. Germline values: CDR1 SGHTA, CDR2 FQGTGA. The CDR3, as DNA: TGTGCCAGCAGCTTAACGCCCTTGACTAGCGGGGGGTGGAATGAGCAGTTCTTC. Protein: CASSLTPLTSGGWNEQFF.

As to this clone: Other nucleotide sequences in the sample specify the same CDR3. The chain couples TRBV5-1 to TRBJ1-1; TRBD1 might be the D (6 bases). Germline CDR1 and CDR2: SGHRS and YFSETQ. The V gene lost 4 bases and the J gene lost 1 base, with 11 bases spanning the gap. The CDR3 spans 14 residues. The CDR3 DNA follows: TGCGCCAGCAGCCCCCAGACAGGGAACACTGAAGCTTTCTTT. Amino acids: CASSPQTGNTEAFF.

The J gene is TRBJ1-2, the V gene TRBV6-1; 7 bases align to TRBD1. Germline lookup yields CDR1 MNHNS and CDR2 SASEGT. The CDR3 extends over 15 amino acids. Trimming at V came to 5 bases and at J to 4 bases, leaving 10 bases not matched to a gene. The CDR3: CASSPQGEAFYGYTF. The CDR3 DNA follows: TGTGCCAGCAGTCCCCAGGGGGAGGCGTTCTATGGCTACACCTTC.

The rearrangement joins TRBV6-1 to TRBJ1-2; D remains unclear. The CDR3 loop spans 15 amino acids. Germline-derived CDR1 and CDR2 are MNHNS and SASEGT. V was clipped by 1 base and J by 5 bases, with 14 bases between them. The CDR3 protein is CASSEGGPREYGYTF. As DNA, the CDR3 is TGTGCCAGCAGTGAAGGGGGTCCGAGGGAGTATGGCTACACCTTC.

This chain connects TRBV19 to TRBJ2-5, with 7 bases lining up with TRBD1. CDR1 is LNHDA and CDR2 is SQIVND in the germline V gene (reference sequence). This CDR3 is 14 amino acids long. The J segment lost 2 bases and the V segment lost 3 bases, leaving 3 bases of the junction unmatched. The CDR3 DNA follows: TGTGCCAGTAGTATGGGGACAGCTCAAGAGACCCAGTACTTC. Residues: CASSMGTAQETQYF.

This clone was counted once. The V and J genes are TRBV6-1 and TRBJ1-5; the match to TRBD1 covers 7 bases. The V gene end was trimmed by 6 bases and the J gene end by 3 bases; junction bases not matched to a gene: 5. This CDR3 is built from 14 residues. From germline, CDR1 is MNHNS and CDR2 SASEGT. The CDR3, as DNA: TGTGCCAGCAGCGACAGGGATTCCAATCAGCCCCAGCATTTT. Translation: CASSDRDSNQPQHF.

This chain links TRBV4-1 with TRBJ1-1; 7 nucleotides agree with TRBD1. The CDR3 is 14 residues long. V dropped 6 bases and J dropped 8; count of bases not matched to a gene: 12. Germline loops: CDR1 MGHRA, CDR2 YSYEKL. The CDR3 coding sequence is TGCGCCAGCAGAGCTCCAGGACAGGACAAAGAAGCTTTCTTT. Translation: CASRAPGQDKEAFF.

The V call is TRBV20-1, the J call TRBJ2-3; D is ambiguous. The CDR3 extends over 10 amino acids. The germline V gene encodes CDR1 DFQATT and CDR2 SNEGSKA (reference sequence). V was clipped by 7 bases and J by 2 bases, with 4 bases between them. CDR3 loop: CSGHTDTQYF. CDR3 DNA sequence: TGCAGTGGACACACAGATACGCAGTATTTT.

The genes are TRBV15 and TRBJ1-5, with D perhaps matching TRBD1 (5 bases). CDR1 is LNHNV and CDR2 is YYDKDF in the germline V gene (reference sequence). The CDR3 is made up of 12 amino acids. The V gene lost 5 bases and the J gene lost 6 bases, with 8 bases spanning the gap. Here the CDR3 DNA reads TGTGCCACCAGCTCGACAGTTCAGCCCCAGCATTTT. As protein: CATSSTVQPQHF.

The genes are TRBV14 and TRBJ1-2; 10 positions match TRBD1. Germline V gene lookup returns CDR1 SGHDN and CDR2 FVKESK. The V gene end was trimmed by 2 bases and the J gene end by 4 bases; junction bases not matched to a gene: 4. The CDR3 runs to 15 residues. The CDR3 spells CASSQLTGGGYGYTF. The CDR3, as DNA: TGTGCCAGCAGCCAACTGACAGGGGGCGGCTATGGCTACACCTTC.

The chain employs TRBV5-1 and TRBJ2-3, with D hard to call. Germline CDR1 reads SGHRS; CDR2 reads YFSETQ. V was clipped by 2 bases and J by 2 bases, with 9 bases between them. The CDR3 runs to 14 residues. CDR3 nucleotides: TGCGCCAGCAGCTTTCACAGCTCCACAGATACGCAGTATTTT. It is translated as CASSFHSSTDTQYF.

The chain combines TRBV5-6 with TRBJ1-1; 8 positions agree with TRBD1. The CDR3 loop spans 16 amino acids. CDR1 and CDR2 (germline): SGHDT, YYEEEE. The trim removed 0 bases at V and 0 bases at J, leaving 4 bases unmatched. The CDR3 nucleotides are TGTGCCAGCAGCTTGGGGGCAGGGGGCATGAACACTGAAGCTTTCTTT. Translated, it gives CASSLGAGGMNTEAFF. The full variable domain, its missing parts supplied by reference TRBV5-6 and TRBJ1-1, is DAGVTQSPTHLIKTRGQQVTLRCSPKSGHDTVSWYQQALGQGPQFIFQYYEEEERQRGNFPDRFSGHQFPNYSSELNVNALLLGDSALYLCASSLGAGGMNTEAFFGQGTRLTVV.

This clone has more than one count but fewer than ten. The chain joins TRBV5-4 to TRBJ2-1; the D gene is possibly TRBD2 (5 bases). Germline V gene sequence: CDR1 SGHNT, CDR2 YYREEE (reference sequence). V lost 4 bases to trimming and J lost 8 bases, with 7 bases between them. The length of the CDR3 is 11 residues. The CDR3 loop reads CASSRRDEQFF. The CDR3 region has the DNA TGTGCCAGCAGCCGGCGGGATGAGCAGTTCTTC.

The chain combines TRBV2 with TRBJ2-1; D may be TRBD2 (6 bases). CDR3 size: 15 residues. Trimming took 8 bases from V and 2 from J, leaving 16 bases between them. The germline V gene has CDR1 SNHLY and CDR2 FYNNEI. CDR3 DNA: TGTGCCAGCGGGGCGGAACTAGCTACCTACAATGAGCAGTTCTTC. It is translated as CASGAELATYNEQFF.

This chain connects TRBV10-3 to TRBJ2-3; 8 bases agree with TRBD2. This CDR3 contains 16 residues. The V gene's germline CDR1 is ENHRY and CDR2 SYGVKD. Trimming at V came to 3 bases and at J to 3 bases, leaving 8 bases not matched to a gene. The CDR3 DNA is TGTGCCATCAGTGATCCGGGACTAGAAGCAACAGATACGCAGTATTTT. Residues: CAISDPGLEATDTQYF.

V is TRBV28 and J is TRBJ1-2; maybe TRBD1 (6 bases). CDR3 length equals 13 residues. CDR1 MDHEN and CDR2 SYDVKM come from the germline V gene. Trimming pared 6 bases from V and 6 bases from J, leaving 14 bases between. CDR3 bases: TGTGCCAGCAGGGTCGGGGGGCGGGATGGCTACACCTTC. Amino acids: CASRVGGRDGYTF.

The chain couples TRBV7-6 to TRBJ1-2, with D possibly matching TRBD1 (5 bases). Germline CDR1 reads SGHVS; CDR2 reads FNYEAQ. V was cut by 5 bases and J by 4 bases, with 29 bases left in between. The CDR3 is 19 residues long. Here the CDR3 reads CASSPWADRISPQTYGYTF. The CDR3 nucleotides are TGTGCCAGCAGCCCCTGGGCCGACAGAATCTCCCCCCAAACCTATGGCTACACCTTC.

This clone was seen once. The chain combines TRBV9 with TRBJ1-5; a possible D gene is TRBD1 (6 bases). The CDR3 spans 15 residues. Germline CDR1 SGDLS, CDR2 YYNGEE. The V end lost 2 bases, the J end lost 7 bases, and 16 bases lay between the germline ends. In DNA, the CDR3 is TGTGCCAGCAGCGTCGGGGGGGGGCTAAGGCAGCCCCAGCATTTT. Protein product: CASSVGGGLRQPQHF.

This clone turned up a few times. This chain connects TRBV6-5 to TRBJ1-1; D perhaps matches TRBD1 (6 bases). Trimming cost V 0 bases and J 4 bases, with 6 bases left between them. Germline V gene sequence: CDR1 MNHEY, CDR2 SVGAGI. The CDR3 totals 13 residues. The CDR3 nucleotides are TGTGCCAGCAGTTACTCGACAGGCACTGAAGCTTTCTTT. This codes for CASSYSTGTEAFF.

This clone was observed a few times. The chain uses TRBV5-4 and TRBJ1-2, with unresolved D. V shed 0 bases and J shed 7 bases, with 7 bases lying between them. The CDR3 extends over 12 amino acids. CDR1 is SGHNT and CDR2 is YYREEE in the germline V gene (reference sequence). CDR3 in DNA: TGTGCCAGCAGCTTGGAAGGGAGTGGCTACACCTTC. As protein: CASSLEGSGYTF.

This chain uses TRBV19 with TRBJ1-4; D not resolved. The CDR3 extends over 18 amino acids. V lost 8 bases and J 0 bases, leaving 22 bases between the germline ends. Germline CDR1 reads LNHDA; CDR2 reads SQIVND (reference sequence). CDR3 sequence: CASWFRGPDAATNEKLFF. CDR3 DNA sequence: TGTGCCAGTTGGTTCCGGGGTCCCGATGCCGCAACTAATGAAAAACTGTTTTTT.

This chain joins TRBV2 and TRBJ2-3, with 8 bases matching TRBD1. In germline, CDR1 is SNHLY, CDR2 FYNNEI. The length of the CDR3 is 15 residues. V gave up 1 base and J gave up 3 bases; unmatched junction bases: 3. This CDR3 reads CASSEVRQGTDTQYF. The CDR3 DNA sequence: TGTGCCAGCAGTGAAGTCAGACAGGGGACAGATACGCAGTATTTT.

The rearrangement joins TRBV28 to TRBJ2-5, with D uncertain. The germline gives CDR1 MDHEN, CDR2 SYDVKM. The CDR3 consists of 16 residues. V lost 7 bases and J 0 bases, leaving 18 bases between the germline ends. Written as DNA, the CDR3 is TGTGCCAGCACCCGCCGTGTGCGTTCGTACCAAGAGACCCAGTACTTC. It yields the protein CASTRRVRSYQETQYF.

This clone was observed a few times. The chain employs TRBV13 and TRBJ2-2; 8 bases agree with TRBD1. CDR1 is PRHDT, CDR2 FYEKMQ, per germline (reference sequence). CDR3 size: 15 residues. Trimming removed 4 bases from V and 2 bases from J; junction bases left unmatched: 3. CDR3 sequence reads: CASSSGTGNTGELFF. The CDR3 DNA follows: TGTGCCAGCAGCTCCGGGACAGGCAACACCGGGGAGCTGTTTTTT.

The CDR3 nucleotides are TGTGCCAGCCGTCAACAGGGAACGAACACTGAAGCTTTCTTT. This encodes CASRQQGTNTEAFF. The chain is built from TRBV28 and TRBJ1-1; TRBD1 might be the D (6 bases). Germline V gene lookup returns CDR1 MDHEN and CDR2 SYDVKM. The CDR3 extends over 14 amino acids. V lost 8 bases and J 1 base, leaving 14 bases between the germline ends.

The chain links TRBV19 to TRBJ1-4; TRBD1 aligns across 7 bases. Germline CDR1 LNHDA, CDR2 SQIVND (reference sequence). The ends lost 1 base at V and 7 bases at J; junction bases unmatched: 9. The CDR3 covers 16 residues. This chain's CDR3 is CASSIGISYRGEKLFF. The CDR3 DNA reads as TGTGCCAGTAGTATAGGGATCTCTTACAGGGGTGAAAAACTGTTTTTT.